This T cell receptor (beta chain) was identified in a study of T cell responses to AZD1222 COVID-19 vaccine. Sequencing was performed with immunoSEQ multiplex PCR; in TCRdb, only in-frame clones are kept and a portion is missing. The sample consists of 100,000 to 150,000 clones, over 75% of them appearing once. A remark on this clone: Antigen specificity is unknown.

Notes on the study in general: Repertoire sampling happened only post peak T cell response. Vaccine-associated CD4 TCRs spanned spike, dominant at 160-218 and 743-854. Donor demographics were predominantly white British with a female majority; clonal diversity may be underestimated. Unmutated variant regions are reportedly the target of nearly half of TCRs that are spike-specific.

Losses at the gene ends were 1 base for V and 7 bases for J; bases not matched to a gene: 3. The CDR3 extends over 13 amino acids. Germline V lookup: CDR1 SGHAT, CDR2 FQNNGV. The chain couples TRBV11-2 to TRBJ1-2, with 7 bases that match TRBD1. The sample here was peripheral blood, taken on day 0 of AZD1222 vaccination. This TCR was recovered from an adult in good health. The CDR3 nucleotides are TGTGCCAGCAGCTTAGGTACAGGGGTTGGCTACACCTTC. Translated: CASSLGTGVGYTF.